Sequencing of this TCR beta chain was carried out in a study of blood T cell repertoires in COVID-19. The germline V and J ends were trimmed by 5 bases and 0 bases, with 10 bases remaining between them. This CDR3 is 13 amino acids long. Germline CDR1 is GTSNPN and CDR2 is SVGIG (reference sequence). A single count supports this clone. All enrollees were about 18 to 90 years old and from around 25 US areas. Each recovered donor of Cohort 3 presented with two negative PCRs, clearance, or symptom resolution. Per the original data handling: Reference gene primer amplification in the assay estimated nucleated cell counts. Profiling relied on immunoSEQ multiplex PCR, and the TCRdb table lists in-frame clones only, not all of them. The DNA gave D and trimming, while V, J and clone size come from that table. The sample includes around 200,000 clones, more than 80% seen only once; the top ten take about 1.2%.

The source of this sequence is a man under 40 who had recovered from COVID-19. Material for sequencing was PBMCs or T cells enriched from blood (not recorded which). The rearrangement uses TRBV30 and TRBJ1-1, with D unresolved. The CDR3 DNA is TGTGCCTGGGGGGAACAGTTGAACACTGAAGCTTTCTTT. Translating it yields CAWGEQLNTEAFF.